This is a list of T cell receptor beta chains from one sample in a study of T cells in Graves' hyperthyroidism and ophthalmopathy. TCRdb fed the multiplex PCR reads into MiXCR, producing one record per CDR3 protein. Of approximately 400,000 distinct CDR3 sequences detected, about a sixth appear once; the ten largest clones hold about 30%. The material sequenced was blood. These TCRs come from a woman younger than 30 with Graves' hyperthyroidism that later progressed to Graves' ophthalmopathy. CDR3s include the opening cysteine and the closing phenylalanine or tryptophan. The D gene is left open where the match is weak. Clone size is stated in some rows and not others, as once, few, many or a class when expanded.

v_gene	j_gene	d_gene	abundance	CDR3aa	CDR3nt
TRBV3-1	TRBJ1-3	-	many	CASSLNGAGNTIYF	TGTGCCAGCAGCCTGAACGGAGCTGGAAACACCATATATTTT
TRBV5-1	TRBJ1-2	TRBD1	few	CASSGDRVGHYGYTF	TGCGCCAGCAGCGGGGACAGGGTCGGTCACTATGGCTACACCTTC
TRBV12-5	TRBJ1-6	-	-	CASGLVIGQSSPLHF	TGTGCTAGTGGTTTGGTAATCGGACAGAGTTCACCCCTCCACTTT
TRBV11-2	TRBJ2-3	-	many	CASSAGTPRTDTQYF	TGTGCCAGCAGCGCCGGGACGCCTCGCACAGATACGCAGTATTTT
TRBV10-2	TRBJ2-7	-	few	CASRGFSYEQYF	TGCGCCAGCAGGGGTTTCTCCTACGAGCAGTACTTC
TRBV29-1	TRBJ1-2	-	-	CSVEDQQGTGYTF	TGCAGCGTTGAAGATCAGCAGGGGACTGGCTACACCTTC
TRBV30	TRBJ1-1	TRBD1	few	CAWTGGARLTSVNTEAFF	TGTGCCTGGACAGGGGGCGCAAGGTTGACTTCTGTGAACACTGAAGCTTTCTTT
TRBV2	TRBJ1-1	-	many	CASTGDRTEAFF	TGTGCCAGCACCGGGGATCGGACTGAAGCTTTCTTT
TRBV29-1	TRBJ2-7	-	many	CSARSAGIYYEQYF	TGCAGCGCCCGATCGGCGGGGATCTATTACGAGCAGTACTTC
TRBV4-1	TRBJ1-2	TRBD1	few	CASSYRGFTYGYTF	TGCGCCAGCAGCTACAGGGGTTTCACCTATGGCTACACCTTC
TRBV24-1	TRBJ2-6	-	-	CATSDPTASGANVLTF	TGTGCCACCAGTGACCCTACAGCCTCTGGGGCCAACGTCCTGACTTTC
TRBV5-1	TRBJ2-3	-	-	CASSLGGTLVDTQYF	TGCGCCAGCAGCTTGGGGGGGACACTCGTAGATACGCAGTATTTT
TRBV7-2	TRBJ1-1	-	many	CASSLGRVNTEAFF	TGTGCCAGCAGCTTAGGTCGGGTGAACACTGAAGCTTTCTTT
TRBV20-1	TRBJ1-5	TRBD1	many	CSARDMEGASNQPQHF	TGCAGTGCTAGAGATATGGAGGGGGCGAGCAATCAGCCCCAGCATTTT
TRBV6-5	TRBJ2-1	-	-	CASSSGKANNEQFF	TGTGCCAGCAGTTCGGGGAAAGCGAACAATGAGCAGTTCTTC
TRBV27	TRBJ2-1	TRBD2	few	CASGRAGGLNEQFF	TGTGCCAGCGGTCGGGCGGGAGGTCTAAATGAGCAGTTCTTC
TRBV20-1	TRBJ2-7	TRBD2	few	CSARDYRTSGRSEQYF	TGCAGTGCTAGAGATTATAGGACTAGCGGGAGAAGCGAGCAGTACTTC
TRBV18	TRBJ1-1	-	many	CASSPGPLDMNTEAFF	TGTGCCAGCTCACCCGGACCACTGGACATGAACACTGAAGCTTTCTTT
TRBV4-3	TRBJ2-2	-	-	CASSQDWSYREAGELFF	TGCGCCAGCAGCCAAGATTGGTCGTACAGGGAGGCCGGGGAGCTGTTTTTT
TRBV7-3	TRBJ2-1	TRBD2	many	CASSLGGRSYNEQFF	TGTGCCAGCAGCTTGGGCGGGAGGTCCTACAATGAGCAGTTCTTC
TRBV27	TRBJ1-6	-	many	CASRSGTDNSPLHF	TGTGCCAGCCGGTCCGGGACGGATAATTCACCCCTCCACTTT
TRBV7-8	TRBJ1-1	-	-	CASSLGDRPDSGTEAFF	TGTGCCAGCAGCTTGGGAGACAGGCCTGACTCTGGGACTGAAGCTTTCTTT
TRBV4-1	TRBJ2-3	-	-	CASSQVGPSVSSTDTQYF	TGCGCCAGCAGCCAAGTGGGGCCTAGCGTTTCTAGCACAGATACGCAGTATTTT
TRBV2	TRBJ2-1	TRBD2	many	CASDGSSGRENEQFF	TGTGCCAGCGATGGGTCTAGCGGGAGGGAGAATGAGCAGTTCTTC
TRBV7-2	TRBJ1-4	-	few	CAGSLQVSNEKLFF	TGTGCCGGCAGCCTACAGGTCTCTAATGAAAAACTGTTTTTT
TRBV2	TRBJ1-5	-	-	CASSTAVGGNHPQHF	TGTGCCAGCAGCACAGCGGTTGGTGGCAATCACCCCCAGCATTTT
TRBV5-5	TRBJ1-2	-	-	CASSLAVGGHDYGYTF	TGTGCCAGCAGCTTGGCCGTCGGGGGGCATGACTATGGCTACACCTTC
TRBV27	TRBJ2-1	-	many	CASSLWAGSYNEQFF	TGTGCCAGCAGTTTATGGGCGGGCTCCTACAATGAGCAGTTCTTC
TRBV28	TRBJ1-1	TRBD1	many	CASRRTGTGNTEAFF	TGTGCCAGCCGGCGGACCGGGACAGGGAACACTGAAGCTTTCTTT
TRBV19	TRBJ2-2	TRBD2	-	CASSIPWGGNTGELFF	TGTGCCAGTAGTATCCCCTGGGGGGGGAACACCGGGGAGCTGTTTTTT
TRBV4-3	TRBJ2-3	-	few	CASSQEERSYRDTQYF	TGCGCCAGCAGCCAAGAAGAACGGTCCTACCGGGATACGCAGTATTTT
TRBV7-6	TRBJ2-1	TRBD2	-	CTSSGGGRAYNEQFF	TGTACCAGCAGCGGCGGCGGGAGGGCCTACAATGAGCAGTTCTTC
TRBV20-1	TRBJ2-5	-	few	CSARESPPNTQYF	TGCAGTGCTAGAGAATCACCCCCCAACACCCAGTACTTC
TRBV20-1	TRBJ2-3	TRBD1	many	CSARRWDSASQWTQYF	TGCAGTGCTAGACGCTGGGACAGCGCGAGTCAATGGACGCAGTATTTT
TRBV29-1	TRBJ1-5	TRBD1	many	CSVSNGTGGLSNQPQHF	TGCAGCGTATCTAACGGGACAGGGGGCTTGAGCAATCAGCCCCAGCATTTT
TRBV7-2	TRBJ2-1	-	many	CASSLAGGISYNEQFF	TGTGCCAGCAGCTTAGCAGGAGGGATCTCCTACAATGAGCAGTTCTTC
TRBV19	TRBJ2-2	TRBD1	few	CASSIPLGQGLTGELFF	TGTGCCAGTAGTATCCCGTTGGGACAGGGGTTAACCGGGGAGCTGTTTTTT
TRBV27	TRBJ1-4	-	-	CASSLSSGRGKLFF	TGTGCCAGCAGTTTATCGTCAGGGCGGGGAAAACTGTTTTTT
TRBV6-1	TRBJ2-3	-	many	CASTLQSELEGTDTQYF	TGTGCCAGCACTTTACAGTCGGAGCTCGAAGGAACAGATACGCAGTATTTT
TRBV30	TRBJ1-5	-	many	CAWRPSKTGRSNQPQHF	TGTGCCTGGCGGCCTAGCAAGACAGGCCGTAGCAATCAGCCCCAGCATTTT
TRBV20-1	TRBJ2-2	-	-	CSASLSANTGELFF	TGCAGTGCTAGTCTTTCTGCGAACACCGGGGAGCTGTTTTTT
TRBV7-2	TRBJ2-1	TRBD2	few	CASSLGWSGRLGEQFF	TGTGCCAGCAGCTTAGGGTGGAGCGGGAGACTGGGTGAGCAGTTCTTC
TRBV4-1	TRBJ2-7	TRBD2	-	CASSQVSGGFYEQYF	TGCGCCAGCAGCCAAGTGTCGGGGGGTTTCTACGAGCAGTACTTC
TRBV5-1	TRBJ2-7	-	few	CASSFQGRSVKDEQYF	TGCGCCAGCAGCTTCCAGGGGCGCAGCGTAAAGGACGAGCAGTACTTC
TRBV27	TRBJ2-1	-	many	CASSFQNNEQFF	TGTGCCAGCAGTTTCCAGAACAATGAGCAGTTCTTC
TRBV27	TRBJ2-1	TRBD2	many	CASSRTSGSWKNNEQFF	TGTGCCAGCAGTCGTACTAGCGGGAGTTGGAAAAACAATGAGCAGTTCTTC
TRBV4-3	TRBJ2-7	TRBD1	-	CASSQQTGVGEQYF	TGCGCCAGCAGCCAACAAACAGGGGTAGGCGAGCAGTACTTC
TRBV7-8	TRBJ1-2	-	few	CASSLYRDDGYTF	TGTGCCAGCAGCTTATACAGGGATGATGGCTACACCTTC
TRBV3-1	TRBJ2-2	-	-	CASSQDPRRANTGELFF	TGTGCCAGCAGCCAAGATCCTAGACGGGCGAACACCGGGGAGCTGTTTTTT
TRBV27	TRBJ2-3	-	few	CASSLGKSTDTQYF	TGTGCCAGCAGTTTAGGCAAAAGCACAGATACGCAGTATTTT
TRBV5-1	TRBJ1-1	-	many	CASSLDGWTVNTEAFF	TGCGCCAGCAGCCTAGACGGATGGACGGTGAACACTGAAGCTTTCTTT
TRBV28	TRBJ1-4	-	many	CASSPQEKLFF	TGTGCCAGCAGCCCCCAGGAAAAACTGTTTTTT
TRBV7-6	TRBJ2-1	-	few	CASSDGVRGPESSYNEQFF	TGTGCCAGCAGCGACGGCGTGAGGGGCCCCGAAAGCTCCTACAATGAGCAGTTCTTC